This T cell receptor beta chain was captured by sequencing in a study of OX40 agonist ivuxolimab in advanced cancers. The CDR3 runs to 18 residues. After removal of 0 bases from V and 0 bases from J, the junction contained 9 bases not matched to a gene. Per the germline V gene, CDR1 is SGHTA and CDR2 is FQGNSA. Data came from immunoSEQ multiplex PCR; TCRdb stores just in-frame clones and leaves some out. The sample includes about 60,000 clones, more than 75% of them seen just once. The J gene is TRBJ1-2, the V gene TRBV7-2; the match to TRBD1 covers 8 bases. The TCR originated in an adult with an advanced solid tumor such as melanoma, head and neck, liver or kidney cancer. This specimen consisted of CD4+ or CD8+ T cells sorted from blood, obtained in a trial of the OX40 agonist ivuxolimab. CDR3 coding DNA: TGTGCCAGCAGCTTAGCGCATCGAACAGGGGGGTCTAACTATGGCTACACCTTC. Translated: CASSLAHRTGGSNYGYTF.